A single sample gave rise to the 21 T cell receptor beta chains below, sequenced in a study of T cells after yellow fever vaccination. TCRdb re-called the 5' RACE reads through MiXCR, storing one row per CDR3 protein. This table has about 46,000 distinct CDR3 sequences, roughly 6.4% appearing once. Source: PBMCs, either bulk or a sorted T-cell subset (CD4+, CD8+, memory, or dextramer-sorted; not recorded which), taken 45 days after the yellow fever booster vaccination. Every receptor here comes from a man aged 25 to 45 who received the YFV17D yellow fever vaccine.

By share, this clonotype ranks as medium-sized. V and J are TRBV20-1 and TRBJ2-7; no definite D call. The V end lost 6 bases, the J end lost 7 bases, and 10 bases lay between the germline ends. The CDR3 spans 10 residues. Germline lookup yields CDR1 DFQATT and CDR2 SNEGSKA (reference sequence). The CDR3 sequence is CSALRIEQYF. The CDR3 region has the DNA TGCAGTGCCCTAAGGATAGAGCAGTACTTC.

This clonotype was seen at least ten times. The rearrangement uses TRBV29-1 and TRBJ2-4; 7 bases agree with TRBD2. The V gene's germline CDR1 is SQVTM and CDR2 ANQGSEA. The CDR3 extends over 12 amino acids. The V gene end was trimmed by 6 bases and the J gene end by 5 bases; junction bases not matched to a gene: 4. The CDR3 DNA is TGCAGCGTCGACGCGGGAGAAAACATTCAGTACTTC. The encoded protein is CSVDAGENIQYF.

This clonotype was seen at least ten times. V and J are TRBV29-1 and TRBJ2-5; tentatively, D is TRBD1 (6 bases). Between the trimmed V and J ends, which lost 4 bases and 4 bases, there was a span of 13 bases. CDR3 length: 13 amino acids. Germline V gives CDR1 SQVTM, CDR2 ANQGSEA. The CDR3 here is CSVGVSRGETQYF. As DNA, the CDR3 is TGCAGCGTTGGTGTCAGCAGGGGAGAGACCCAGTACTTC.

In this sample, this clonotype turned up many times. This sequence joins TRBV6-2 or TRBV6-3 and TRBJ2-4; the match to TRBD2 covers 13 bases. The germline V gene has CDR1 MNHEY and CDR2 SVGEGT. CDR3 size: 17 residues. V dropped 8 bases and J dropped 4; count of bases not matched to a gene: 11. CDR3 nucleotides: TGTGCCAGCGCTGTCGGACTAGCGGGAGTGGGGAAAAACATTCAGTACTTC. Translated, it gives CASAVGLAGVGKNIQYF.

The CDR3 spells CASSYSSSGTGGSGIMDEQFF. CDR3 bases: TGTGCCAGCAGTTACTCGAGTAGTGGGACAGGAGGTAGCGGGATCATGGATGAGCAGTTCTTC. The chain joins TRBV6-2 or TRBV6-3 to TRBJ2-1; perhaps D is TRBD1 or TRBD2 (8 bases each). The CDR3 spans 21 residues. In germline, CDR1 is MNHEY, CDR2 SVGEGT. The V end was cut by 0 bases, the J end by 8 bases, with 32 bases between.

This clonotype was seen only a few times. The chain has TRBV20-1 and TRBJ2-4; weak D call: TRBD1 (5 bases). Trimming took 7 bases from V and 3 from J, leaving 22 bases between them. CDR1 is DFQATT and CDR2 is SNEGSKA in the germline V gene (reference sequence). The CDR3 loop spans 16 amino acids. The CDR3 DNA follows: TGCAGTGTGGGGCCAAGGACGGCCCTCTACAAAAACATTCAGTACTTC. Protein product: CSVGPRTALYKNIQYF.

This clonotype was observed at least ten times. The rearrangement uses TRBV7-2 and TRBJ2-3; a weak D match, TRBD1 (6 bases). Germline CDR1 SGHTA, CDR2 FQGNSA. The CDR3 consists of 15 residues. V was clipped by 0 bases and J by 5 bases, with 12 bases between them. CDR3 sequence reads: CASSLAAQGIDTQYF. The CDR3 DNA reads TGTGCCAGCAGCTTAGCAGCGCAGGGGATAGATACGCAGTATTTT.

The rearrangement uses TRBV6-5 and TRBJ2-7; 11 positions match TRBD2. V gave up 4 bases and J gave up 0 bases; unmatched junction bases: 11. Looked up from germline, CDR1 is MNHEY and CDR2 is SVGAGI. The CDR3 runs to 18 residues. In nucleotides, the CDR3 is TGTGCCAGCAGTTCCCTAGCGGGAGGCCACTCAAGCTCCTACGAGCAGTACTTC. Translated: CASSSLAGGHSSSYEQYF.

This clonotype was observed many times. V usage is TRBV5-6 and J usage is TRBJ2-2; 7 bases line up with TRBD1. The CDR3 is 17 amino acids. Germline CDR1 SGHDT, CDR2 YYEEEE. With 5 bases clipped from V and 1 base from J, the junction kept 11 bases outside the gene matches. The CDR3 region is CASRRLLRQGNTGELFF. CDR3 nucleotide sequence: TGTGCCAGCAGGCGACTCCTGAGACAGGGGAACACCGGGGAGCTGTTTTTT.

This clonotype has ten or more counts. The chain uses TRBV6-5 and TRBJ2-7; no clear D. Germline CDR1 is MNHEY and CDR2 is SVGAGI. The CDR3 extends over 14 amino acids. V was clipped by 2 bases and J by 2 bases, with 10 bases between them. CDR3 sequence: CASSYPSMTYEQYF. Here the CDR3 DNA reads TGTGCCAGCAGTTACCCGTCAATGACCTACGAGCAGTACTTC.

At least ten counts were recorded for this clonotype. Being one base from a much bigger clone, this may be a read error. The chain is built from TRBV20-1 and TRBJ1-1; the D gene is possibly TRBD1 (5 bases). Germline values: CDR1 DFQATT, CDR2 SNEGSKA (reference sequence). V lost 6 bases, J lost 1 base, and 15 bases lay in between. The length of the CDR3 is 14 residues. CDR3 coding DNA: TGCAGTGCCCCCCGAGGGGCCGCGAACACTGAAGCTTTCTTT. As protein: CSAPRGAANTEAFF.

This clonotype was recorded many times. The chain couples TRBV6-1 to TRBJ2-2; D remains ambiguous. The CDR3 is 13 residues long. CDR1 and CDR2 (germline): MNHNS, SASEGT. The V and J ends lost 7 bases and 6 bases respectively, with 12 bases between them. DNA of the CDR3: TGTGCCAGCACCTTGACCCTTGCCGGGGAGCTGTTTTTT. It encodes CASTLTLAGELFF.

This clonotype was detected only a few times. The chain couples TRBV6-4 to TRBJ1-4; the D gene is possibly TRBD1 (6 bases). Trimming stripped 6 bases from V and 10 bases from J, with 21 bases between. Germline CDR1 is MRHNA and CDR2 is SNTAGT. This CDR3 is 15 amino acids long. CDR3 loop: CASRGAGDAVRKLFF. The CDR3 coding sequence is TGTGCCAGCAGGGGGGCGGGAGATGCCGTCAGAAAACTGTTTTTT.

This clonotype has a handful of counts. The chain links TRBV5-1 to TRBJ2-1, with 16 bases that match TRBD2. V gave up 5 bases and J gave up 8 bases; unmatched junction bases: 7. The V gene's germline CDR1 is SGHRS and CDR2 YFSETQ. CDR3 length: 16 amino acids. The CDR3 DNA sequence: TGCGCCAGCAGACCGGGACTAGCGGGAGGGCCCCATGAGCAGTTCTTC. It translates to CASRPGLAGGPHEQFF.

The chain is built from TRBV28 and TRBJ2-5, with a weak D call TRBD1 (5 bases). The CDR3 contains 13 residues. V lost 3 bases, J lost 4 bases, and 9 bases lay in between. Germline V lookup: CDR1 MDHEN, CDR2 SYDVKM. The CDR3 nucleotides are TGTGCCAGCAGTTTTCGAGACAGAGAGACCCAGTACTTC. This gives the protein CASSFRDRETQYF.

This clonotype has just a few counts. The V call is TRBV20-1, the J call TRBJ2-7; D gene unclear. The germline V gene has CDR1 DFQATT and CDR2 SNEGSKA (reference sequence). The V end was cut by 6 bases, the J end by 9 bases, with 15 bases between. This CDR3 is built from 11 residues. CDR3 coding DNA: TGCAGTGCACAGTTGGAGTTCGGGCAGTACTTC. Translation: CSAQLEFGQYF.

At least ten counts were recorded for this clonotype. The CDR3 loop is CASLTGPRNTGELFF. Written as DNA, the CDR3 is TGTGCCAGCTTGACAGGGCCGCGTAACACCGGGGAGCTGTTTTTT. The chain is built from TRBV6-2 or TRBV6-3 and TRBJ2-2; 7 bases are a match to TRBD1. With 8 bases clipped from V and 2 bases from J, the junction kept 8 bases outside the gene matches. The length of the CDR3 is 15 residues. Germline CDR1 and CDR2: MNHEY and SVGEGT.

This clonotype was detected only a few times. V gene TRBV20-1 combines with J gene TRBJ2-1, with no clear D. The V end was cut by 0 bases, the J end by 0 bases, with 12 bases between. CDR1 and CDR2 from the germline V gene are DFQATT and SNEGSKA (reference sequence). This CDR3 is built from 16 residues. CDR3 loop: CSARDYVVSSYNEQFF. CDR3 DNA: TGCAGTGCTAGAGATTATGTGGTTAGCTCCTACAATGAGCAGTTCTTC.

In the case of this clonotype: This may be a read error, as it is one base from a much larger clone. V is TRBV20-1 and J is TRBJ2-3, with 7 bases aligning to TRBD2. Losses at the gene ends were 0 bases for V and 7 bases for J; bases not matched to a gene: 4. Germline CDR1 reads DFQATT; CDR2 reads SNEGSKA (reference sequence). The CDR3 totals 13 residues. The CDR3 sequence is CSARDLAANTQYF. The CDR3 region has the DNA TGCAGTGCTAGAGACCTAGCGGCAAATACGCAGTATTTT.

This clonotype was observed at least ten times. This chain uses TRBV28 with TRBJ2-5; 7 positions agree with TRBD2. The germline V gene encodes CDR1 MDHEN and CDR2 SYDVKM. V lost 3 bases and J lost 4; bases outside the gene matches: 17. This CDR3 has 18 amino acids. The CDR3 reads CASSFKRGQRASGETQYF. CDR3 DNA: TGTGCCAGCAGTTTTAAGCGGGGCCAGCGGGCCTCGGGAGAGACCCAGTACTTC.

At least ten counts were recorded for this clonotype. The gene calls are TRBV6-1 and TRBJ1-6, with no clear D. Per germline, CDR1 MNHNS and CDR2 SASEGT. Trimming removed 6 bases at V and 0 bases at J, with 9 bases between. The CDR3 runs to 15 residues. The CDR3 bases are TGTGCCAGCAGCGAATCGAGCTCCTATAATTCACCCCTCCACTTT. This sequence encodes CASSESSSYNSPLHF.